These 30 T cell receptor beta chains share one sample of origin, sequenced in a study of blood T cell repertoires in COVID-19. Sequencing was performed with immunoSEQ multiplex PCR; in TCRdb, only in-frame clones are kept and a portion is missing. This table has around 700,000 clones, about 90% appearing once. What was sequenced was peripheral blood. These receptors all stem from a woman aged 18-35 years with acute or convalescent COVID-19.

The rearrangement joins TRBV5-6 to TRBJ1-4; weak D call: TRBD1 (6 bases). Germline assignment: CDR1 SGHDT and CDR2 YYEEEE. Trimming took off 3 bases at V and 8 bases at J, with 14 bases between the two ends. This CDR3 has 14 residues. CDR3 bases: TGTGCCAGCAGCTCCGTGCGGACAGAGGAAAAACTGTTTTTT. It specifies CASSSVRTEEKLFF.

The chain is built from TRBV28 and TRBJ2-7; 10 bases match TRBD2. CDR3 length: 14 residues. Germline loops: CDR1 MDHEN, CDR2 SYDVKM. Trimming removed 6 bases from V and 4 bases from J; junction bases left unmatched: 6. The CDR3 DNA reads TGTGCCAGCAGCCCTCCTAGCGGGGGATACGAGCAGTACTTC. It translates to CASSPPSGGYEQYF.

The chain carries TRBV5-4 and TRBJ1-6; D may be TRBD1 (5 bases). V was trimmed by 0 bases and J by 5 bases, leaving 6 bases between them. This CDR3 is built from 14 residues. Germline loops: CDR1 SGHNT, CDR2 YYREEE (reference sequence). CDR3: CASSLDRNNSPLHF. Here the CDR3 DNA reads TGTGCCAGCAGCTTGGACAGGAATAATTCACCCCTCCACTTT.

J is TRBJ1-2 and V is TRBV7-8; no clear D. In germline, CDR1 is SGHVS, CDR2 FQNEAQ. The CDR3 extends over 15 amino acids. Trimming stripped 4 bases from V and 0 bases from J, with 12 bases between. The CDR3: CASSSQSLANYGYTF. CDR3 nucleotides: TGTGCCAGCAGCTCTCAGTCCCTAGCTAACTATGGCTACACCTTC.

This clone was seen more than once but under ten times. The V and J genes are TRBV27 and TRBJ1-1; a weak D match, TRBD1 (5 bases). V was cut by 7 bases and J by 5 bases, with 14 bases left in between. Germline V gene sequence: CDR1 MNHEY, CDR2 SMNVEV (reference sequence). The CDR3 is 13 amino acids. In nucleotides, the CDR3 is TGTGCCAGCAAAACGCAGGGAAGAACTGAAGCTTTCTTT. This gives the protein CASKTQGRTEAFF.

CDR3 region: CASSQGVGGAYNEQFF. CDR3 bases: TGTGCCAGCAGCCAAGGGGTCGGGGGGGCCTACAATGAGCAGTTCTTC. The rearrangement joins TRBV3-1 (or the pseudogene TRBV3-2) to TRBJ2-1; 8 bases align to TRBD2. This CDR3 is built from 16 residues. The V gene end was trimmed by 1 base and the J gene end by 2 bases; junction bases not matched to a gene: 4. The germline gives CDR1 LGHDT, CDR2 YNNKEL (reference sequence).

The V and J genes are TRBV4-1 and TRBJ2-7; D is unresolved. Deletions cut 0 bases from V and 2 bases from J, with 5 bases between. The CDR3 has 13 amino acids. The germline CDR1 and CDR2 sequences are MGHRA and YSYEKL. CDR3 residues: CASSQESTYEQYF. CDR3 in DNA: TGCGCCAGCAGCCAAGAAAGCACCTACGAGCAGTACTTC.

This rearrangement joins TRBV9 to TRBJ1-1; perhaps TRBD1 as D (6 bases). The length of the CDR3 is 17 residues. Germline lookup yields CDR1 SGDLS and CDR2 YYNGEE. Trimming left V 1 base short and J 3 bases short, with 19 bases between. The CDR3 DNA is TGTGCCAGCAGCGTAACATCGGGGGGCAGATGGGACACTGAAGCTTTCTTT. Translated: CASSVTSGGRWDTEAFF.

CDR3 protein: CAIWKEENTEAFF. The CDR3 DNA reads TGCGCCATTTGGAAGGAGGAGAACACTGAAGCTTTCTTT. The V gene is TRBV10-2, the J gene TRBJ1-1; D not certain. The CDR3 is made up of 13 amino acids. Germline V CDR1 and CDR2: WSHSY, SAAADI. The V gene lost 10 bases and the J gene lost 1 base, with 13 bases spanning the gap.

This clone has a single count. V and J are TRBV6-5 and TRBJ1-2, with 8 bases matching TRBD1. CDR3 size: 15 residues. Germline V CDR1 and CDR2: MNHEY, SVGAGI. Trimming at V came to 5 bases and at J to 0 bases, leaving 5 bases not matched to a gene. The CDR3 nucleotides read TGTGCCAGCAGTAGGACAGGGACCACTAACTATGGCTACACCTTC. Its protein product is CASSRTGTTNYGYTF.

The rearrangement links TRBV7-9 to TRBJ1-1; D perhaps matches TRBD1 (6 bases). The V gene lost 5 bases and the J gene lost 4 bases, with 14 bases spanning the gap. The CDR3 is 14 amino acids. Germline V gene sequence: CDR1 SEHNR, CDR2 FQNEAQ (reference sequence). The CDR3 here is CASSEGQSATEAFF. The CDR3 bases are TGTGCCAGCAGCGAAGGACAGTCCGCCACTGAAGCTTTCTTT.

The chain links TRBV7-9 to TRBJ1-3, with 7 positions matching TRBD1. The trim removed 0 bases at V and 4 bases at J, leaving 3 bases unmatched. There are 15 residues in the CDR3. In germline, CDR1 is SEHNR, CDR2 FQNEAQ (reference sequence). DNA of the CDR3: TGTGCCAGCAGCTTAGCTATGGGACAGGGAAACACCATATATTTT. This gives the protein CASSLAMGQGNTIYF.

This sequence joins TRBV4-1 and TRBJ1-2, with D unclear. The CDR3 spans 14 residues. Germline V gives CDR1 MGHRA, CDR2 YSYEKL. The germline V and J ends were trimmed by 1 base and 7 bases, with 13 bases remaining between them. CDR3 sequence reads: CASSQGIASIGYTF. For the CDR3, the DNA is TGCGCCAGCAGCCAAGGGATAGCTTCCATTGGCTACACCTTC.

This rearrangement joins TRBV7-9 to TRBJ2-1; 9 nucleotides line up with TRBD2. CDR1 and CDR2 (germline): SEHNR, FQNEAQ (reference sequence). The V gene end was trimmed by 1 base and the J gene end by 5 bases; junction bases not matched to a gene: 12. CDR3 length: 18 amino acids. The CDR3 reads CASSLGYPASGAHNEQFF. The CDR3 region has the DNA TGTGCCAGCAGCTTAGGTTACCCCGCTAGCGGGGCCCACAATGAGCAGTTCTTC.

The chain carries TRBV6-1 and TRBJ2-7; 11 nucleotides match TRBD1. Germline-derived CDR1 and CDR2 are MNHNS and SASEGT. The CDR3 covers 16 residues. J was trimmed by 7 bases and V by 0 bases; bases with no gene match: 8. The CDR3 bases are TGTGCCAGCAGTGAAGCTTTAGGGACAGGGGGGGGAGAGCAGTACTTC. Its protein product is CASSEALGTGGGEQYF.

The chain combines TRBV9 with TRBJ2-1; maybe TRBD1 (5 bases). V lost 4 bases, J lost 8 bases, and 22 bases lay in between. This CDR3 is built from 16 residues. The germline gives CDR1 SGDLS, CDR2 YYNGEE. The CDR3 protein is CASSPLGQVGLDEQFF. CDR3 sequence (DNA): TGTGCCAGCAGCCCCCTGGGGCAGGTGGGTTTGGATGAGCAGTTCTTC.

V usage is TRBV20-1 and J usage is TRBJ1-2; TRBD1 is a possible D gene (5 bases). Trimming pared 6 bases from V and 9 bases from J, leaving 14 bases between. Germline CDR1 is DFQATT and CDR2 is SNEGSKA (reference sequence). The CDR3 runs to 11 residues. The CDR3 DNA reads as TGCAGTGCGCTACACCAGGGAAGCTACACCTTC. It specifies CSALHQGSYTF.

Note on this clone: This sample also contains other DNA sequences that code for the same CDR3. CDR3 in amino acids: CASSLLGQGYEQYF. CDR3 sequence (DNA): TGTGCCAGCAGTTTATTGGGGCAAGGTTACGAGCAGTACTTC. V is TRBV27 and J is TRBJ2-7; possibly TRBD1 for D (5 bases). Looked up from germline, CDR1 is MNHEY and CDR2 is SMNVEV (reference sequence). V lost 1 base to trimming and J lost 4 bases, with 11 bases between them. The length of the CDR3 is 14 residues.

The J gene is TRBJ2-1, the V gene TRBV11-2; D uncertain. This CDR3 is 14 amino acids long. V was shortened by 0 bases and J by 6 bases, with 9 bases between the two germline ends. The V gene's germline CDR1 is SGHAT and CDR2 FQNNGV. CDR3 amino acids: CASSLDDSLNEQFF. The CDR3 coding sequence is TGTGCCAGCAGCTTAGATGACTCCCTCAATGAGCAGTTCTTC.

CDR3: CASTPGTPNTGELFF. CDR3 nucleotides: TGTGCCAGTACTCCCGGGACACCGAACACCGGGGAGCTGTTTTTT. The V call is TRBV19, the J call TRBJ2-2; D is perhaps TRBD1 (6 bases). V was trimmed by 7 bases and J by 0 bases, leaving 12 bases between them. There are 15 residues in the CDR3. CDR1 LNHDA and CDR2 SQIVND come from the germline V gene (reference sequence).

The chain joins TRBV5-6 to TRBJ1-5, with D tentatively TRBD1 (6 bases). This CDR3 contains 13 residues. V shed 4 bases and J shed 7 bases, with 12 bases lying between them. The germline V gene has CDR1 SGHDT and CDR2 YYEEEE. The CDR3 DNA is TGTGCCAGCAGCCCCCCTGGGGGCCAGCCCCAGCATTTT. It translates to CASSPPGGQPQHF.

The chain recombines TRBV30 with TRBJ2-4, with a weak D call TRBD2 (5 bases). The CDR3 has 13 residues. Per the germline V gene, CDR1 is GTSNPN and CDR2 is SVGIG (reference sequence). Trimming left V 5 bases short and J 6 bases short, with 14 bases between. DNA of the CDR3: TGTGCCTGGTCGCTCGGACTGGGAAACATTCAGTACTTC. This encodes CAWSLGLGNIQYF.

This chain links TRBV18 with TRBJ2-2; D unresolved. Germline V CDR1 and CDR2: KGHSH, LQKENI. This CDR3 has 16 residues. Trimming removed 1 base at V and 0 bases at J, with 9 bases between. This chain's CDR3 is CASSPLTIANTGELFF. The CDR3 DNA reads as TGTGCCAGCTCACCACTAACTATAGCGAACACCGGGGAGCTGTTTTTT.

This chain connects TRBV28 to TRBJ2-7, with a possible D match to TRBD1 (6 bases). Between the trimmed V and J ends, which lost 2 bases and 2 bases, there was a span of 10 bases. This CDR3 is 14 amino acids long. Germline V gene data show CDR1 as MDHEN and CDR2 as SYDVKM. CDR3 sequence (DNA): TGTGCCAGCAGTTTACCCGACAGGCCCTACGAGCAGTACTTC. This codes for CASSLPDRPYEQYF.

The chain links TRBV18 to TRBJ1-6; 8 positions match TRBD1. Unmatched junction bases numbered 6, after V lost 4 bases and J lost 7 bases. The CDR3 loop spans 15 amino acids. Germline V lookup: CDR1 KGHSH, CDR2 LQKENI. The CDR3 loop reads CASSRQGAENSPLHF. The CDR3 nucleotides are TGTGCCAGCTCACGTCAGGGGGCAGAAAATTCACCCCTCCACTTT.

With regard to this clone: Other DNA sequences in the same sample also yield this CDR3. V and J are TRBV12-3 or TRBV12-4 and TRBJ1-1, with D uncertain. The V and J ends lost 3 bases and 3 bases respectively, with 5 bases between them. The CDR3 length is 12 residues. The CDR3 nucleotides read TGTGCCAGCAGTTTGGGCGACACTGAAGCTTTCTTT. This sequence encodes CASSLGDTEAFF.

J is TRBJ2-5 and V is TRBV11-2, with D unresolved. There are 11 residues in the CDR3. V was cut by 3 bases and J by 3 bases, with 2 bases left in between. Germline values: CDR1 SGHAT, CDR2 FQNNGV. The CDR3 reads CASSFEETQYF. The CDR3 DNA follows: TGTGCCAGCAGCTTCGAAGAGACCCAGTACTTC.

The chain is built from TRBV30 and TRBJ1-6; 7 bases align to TRBD1. J lost 6 bases, V lost 8 bases, and 7 bases had no gene match. The CDR3 length is 13 residues. Germline V gene data show CDR1 as GTSNPN and CDR2 as SVGIG (reference sequence). The CDR3, as DNA: TGTGCCAGGGGGCAGGGAGTTAATTCACCCCTCCACTTT. This sequence encodes CARGQGVNSPLHF. The whole variable domain, remainder taken from reference TRBV30 and TRBJ1-6, is SQTIHQWPATLVQPVGSPLSLECTVEGTSNPNLYWYRQAAGRGLQLLFYSVGIGQISSEVPQNLSASRPQDRQFILSSKKLLLSDSGFYLCARGQGVNSPLHFGNGTRLTVT.

The V and J genes are TRBV30 and TRBJ1-2, with a weak D call TRBD1 (5 bases). Germline CDR1 reads GTSNPN; CDR2 reads SVGIG (reference sequence). The germline V and J ends were trimmed by 6 bases and 8 bases, with 16 bases remaining between them. There are 12 residues in the CDR3. Written as DNA, the CDR3 is TGTGCCTGTAGGGAGTGGGGGGACGGCTACACCTTC. Translated, it gives CACREWGDGYTF.

The chain recombines TRBV5-4 with TRBJ1-2; D possibly corresponds to TRBD1 (6 bases). Germline loops: CDR1 SGHNT, CDR2 YYREEE (reference sequence). The CDR3 has 13 residues. V lost 2 bases and J lost 6, with 11 bases in between. The CDR3 region is CASSFGRGDGYTF. The CDR3 coding sequence is TGTGCCAGCAGCTTCGGCAGGGGAGATGGCTACACCTTC. The full variable domain, rest sourced from reference TRBV5-4 and TRBJ1-2, is ETGVTQSPTHLIKTRGQQVTLRCSSQSGHNTVSWYQQALGQGPQFIFQYYREEENGRGNFPPRFSGLQFPNYSSELNVNALELDDSALYLCASSFGRGDGYTFGSGTRLTVV.